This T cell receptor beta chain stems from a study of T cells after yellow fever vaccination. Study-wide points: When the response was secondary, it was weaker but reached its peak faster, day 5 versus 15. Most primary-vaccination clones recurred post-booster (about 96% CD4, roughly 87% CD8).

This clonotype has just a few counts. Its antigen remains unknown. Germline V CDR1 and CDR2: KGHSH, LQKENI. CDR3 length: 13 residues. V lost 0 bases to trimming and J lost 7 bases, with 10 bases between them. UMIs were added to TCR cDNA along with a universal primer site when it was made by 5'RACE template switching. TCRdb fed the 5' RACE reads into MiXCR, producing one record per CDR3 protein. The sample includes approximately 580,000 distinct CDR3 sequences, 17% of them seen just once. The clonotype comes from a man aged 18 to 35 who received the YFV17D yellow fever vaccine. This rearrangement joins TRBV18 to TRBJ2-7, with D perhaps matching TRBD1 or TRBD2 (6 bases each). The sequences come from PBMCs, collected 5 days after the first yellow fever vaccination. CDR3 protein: CASSPPGGPEQYV. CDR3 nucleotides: TGTGCCAGCTCACCACCAGGGGGGCCGGAGCAGTACGTC.